This TCR beta chain was sequenced in a study of shared clonotypes between healthy human individuals. Trimming cost V 5 bases and J 6 bases, with 13 bases left between them. CDR1 is KGHSH and CDR2 is LQKENI in the germline V gene. The CDR3 is 14 residues long. Clones were read by immunoSEQ multiplex PCR, and TCRdb kept only the in-frame ones, dropping some. The data contain some 1,900,000 clones, 85% to 95% of them singletons. CD45RO-negative, CCR7-selected cells formed the naive CD8 fraction, which excluded terminally differentiated effector memory CD45RA+ cells. All donors qualified as healthy HIV-negative adults and had experienced no recent acute infections or vaccinations.

The chain links TRBV18 to TRBJ2-2; the D is unclear. The origin of this receptor is a man between 18 and 29 years old in good health. The sequenced sample was naive CD8+ T cells sorted from blood. The CDR3: CASSFSGGSGELFF. CDR3 DNA sequence: TGTGCCAGCTCATTTTCCGGTGGGTCCGGGGAGCTGTTTTTT. The entire variable domain, with the rest obtained from reference TRBV18 and TRBJ2-2, is as follows: NAGVMQNPRHLVRRRGQEARLRCSPMKGHSHVYWYRQLPEEGLKFMVYLQKENIIDESGMPKERFSAEFPKEGPSILRIQQVVRGDSAAYFCASSFSGGSGELFFGEGSRLTVL.